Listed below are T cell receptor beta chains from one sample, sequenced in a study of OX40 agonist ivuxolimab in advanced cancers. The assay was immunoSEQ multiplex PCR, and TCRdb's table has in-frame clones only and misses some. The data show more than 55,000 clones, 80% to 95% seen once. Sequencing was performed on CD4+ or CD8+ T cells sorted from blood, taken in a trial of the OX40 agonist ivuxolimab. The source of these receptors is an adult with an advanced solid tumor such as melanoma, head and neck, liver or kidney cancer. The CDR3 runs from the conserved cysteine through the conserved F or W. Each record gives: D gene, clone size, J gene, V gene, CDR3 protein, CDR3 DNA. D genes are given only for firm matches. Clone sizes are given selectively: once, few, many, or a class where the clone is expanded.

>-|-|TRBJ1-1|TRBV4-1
CASSQDGPYTEAFF
TGCGCCAGCAGCCAAGATGGCCCTTACACTGAAGCTTTCTTT
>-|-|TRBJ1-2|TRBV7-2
CASSFGQPYGYTF
TGTGCCAGCAGCTTCGGGCAGCCCTATGGCTACACCTTC
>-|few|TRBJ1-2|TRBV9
CASSVGGNYGYTF
TGTGCCAGCAGCGTTGGCGGGAACTATGGCTACACCTTC
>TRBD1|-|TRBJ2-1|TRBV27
CASSLQGAGYNEQFF
TGTGCCAGCAGTTTACAGGGGGCGGGCTACAATGAGCAGTTCTTC
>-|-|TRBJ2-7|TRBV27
CASSFGRDSYEQYF
TGTGCCAGCAGTTTCGGTAGGGACTCCTACGAGCAGTACTTC
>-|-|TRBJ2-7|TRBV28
CASSSSGAYEQYF
TGTGCCAGCAGTTCATCGGGAGCCTACGAGCAGTACTTC
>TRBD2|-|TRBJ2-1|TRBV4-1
CASSQTELAGGLNEQFF
TGCGCCAGCAGCCAGACGGAACTAGCGGGAGGTCTCAATGAGCAGTTCTTC
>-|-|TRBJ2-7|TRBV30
CAWSVFRIGMGYEQYF
TGTGCCTGGAGTGTGTTTAGGATAGGGATGGGCTACGAGCAGTACTTC
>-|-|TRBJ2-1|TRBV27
CASSFLAPEPEEHNEQFF
TGTGCCAGCAGTTTTCTGGCGCCAGAGCCCGAGGAGCACAATGAGCAGTTCTTC
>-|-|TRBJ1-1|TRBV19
CASSIGGVNTEAFF
TGTGCCAGTAGTATAGGAGGAGTCAACACTGAAGCTTTCTTT
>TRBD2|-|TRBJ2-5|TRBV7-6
CASSRTSGGLQETQYF
TGTGCCAGCAGCCGGACTAGCGGGGGGTTACAAGAGACCCAGTACTTC
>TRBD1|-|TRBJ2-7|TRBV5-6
CASSLAGTGPYEQYF
TGTGCCAGCAGCTTGGCCGGGACAGGGCCCTACGAGCAGTACTTC
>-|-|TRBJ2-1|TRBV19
CASSIDTYNEQFF
TGTGCCAGTAGTATAGACACCTACAATGAGCAGTTCTTC
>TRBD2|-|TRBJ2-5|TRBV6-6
CASSEREEETQYF
TGTGCCAGCAGTGAGCGGGAGGAAGAGACCCAGTACTTC
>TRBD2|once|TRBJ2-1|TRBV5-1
CASSFRKREAPDEQFF
TGCGCCAGCAGCTTCCGTAAGCGGGAAGCTCCGGATGAGCAGTTCTTC
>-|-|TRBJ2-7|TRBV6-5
CASSYEGYEQYF
TGTGCCAGCAGTTATGAGGGGTACGAGCAGTACTTT
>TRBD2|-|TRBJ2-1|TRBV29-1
CSVGGREDNEQFF
TGCAGCGTTGGGGGACGGGAGGACAATGAGCAGTTCTTC
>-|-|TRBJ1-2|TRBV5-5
CASSLAPDPRRDGYTF
TGTGCCAGCAGCTTGGCCCCGGACCCCCGAAGGGATGGCTACACCTTC
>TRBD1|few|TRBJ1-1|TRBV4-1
CASRVTGGNTEAFF
TGCGCCAGCAGAGTGACAGGGGGAAACACTGAAGCTTTCTTT
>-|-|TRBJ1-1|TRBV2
CASMVGSEAFF
TGTGCCAGCATGGTGGGGTCCGAAGCTTTCTTT
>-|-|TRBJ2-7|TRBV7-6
CASSLEGLAYEQYF
TGTGCCAGCAGCTTAGAGGGCCTAGCCTACGAGCAGTACTTC
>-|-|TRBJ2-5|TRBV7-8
CASSPETYWETQYF
TGTGCCAGCAGCCCTGAGACGTATTGGGAGACCCAGTACTTC
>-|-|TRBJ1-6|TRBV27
CASSLSALQVNSPLHF
TGTGCCAGCAGTTTATCGGCGTTACAGGTTAATTCACCCCTCCACTTT
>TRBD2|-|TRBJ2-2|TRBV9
CASSATGLAGSFTTGELFF
TGTGCCAGCAGCGCTACGGGACTAGCGGGGTCCTTTACCACCGGGGAGCTGTTTTTT
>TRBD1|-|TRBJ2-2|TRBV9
CASSVGRGLGNGELFF
TGTGCCAGCAGCGTAGGCAGGGGGCTTGGAAACGGGGAGCTGTTTTTT
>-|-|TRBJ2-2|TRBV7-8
CASSFTGELFF
TGTGCCAGCAGCTTTACCGGGGAGCTGTTTTTT
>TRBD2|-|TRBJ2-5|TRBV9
CASSAKTSSQETQYF
TGTGCCAGCAGCGCGAAGACTAGCTCCCAAGAGACCCAGTACTTC
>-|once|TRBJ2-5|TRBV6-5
CASSYGQEETQYF
TGTGCCAGCAGTTACGGCCAGGAGGAGACCCAGTACTTC
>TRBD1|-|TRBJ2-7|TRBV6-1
CASSELGQGSEQYF
TGTGCCAGCAGTGAATTGGGACAGGGCTCCGAGCAGTACTTC
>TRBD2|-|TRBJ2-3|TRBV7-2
CASSPLAGGYDTQYF
TGTGCCAGCAGCCCTTTAGCGGGAGGGTACGATACGCAGTATTTT
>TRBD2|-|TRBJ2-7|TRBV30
CAWKLLAGGPDEQYF
TGTGCCTGGAAATTACTAGCGGGAGGGCCGGATGAGCAGTACTTC
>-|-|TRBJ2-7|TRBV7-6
CASSLGGASYEQYF
TGTGCCAGCAGCTTAGGCGGAGCGTCCTACGAGCAGTACTTC
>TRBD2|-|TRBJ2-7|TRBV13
CASSVGLANYEQYF
TGTGCCAGCAGCGTAGGACTAGCCAACTACGAGCAGTACTTC
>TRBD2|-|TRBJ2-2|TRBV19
CASSVGLAGGTNTGELFF
TGTGCCAGTAGTGTGGGACTAGCGGGGGGTACTAACACCGGGGAGCTGTTTTTT
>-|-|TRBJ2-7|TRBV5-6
CASSLGQTTYEQYF
TGTGCCAGCAGCTTGGGGCAAACGACCTACGAGCAGTACTTC